Shown below are 5 T cell receptor beta chains from a single sample sequenced in a study of cytomegalovirus exposure and HLA in healthy donors. PCR amplification relied on 60 Vbeta primers (plus 13 Jbeta primers). Clones were sequenced by immunoSEQ multiplex PCR, and TCRdb holds only the in-frame ones, with some missing. The data show hundreds of thousands of clones, with 60% to 80% seen just once and less than 2% held by the top ten. Sample: PBMCs. All receptors derive from a male donor in good health and CMV-seronegative.

The rearrangement uses TRBV27 and TRBJ1-2; 12 nucleotides agree with TRBD1. Germline lookup yields CDR1 MNHEY and CDR2 SMNVEV (reference sequence). There are 15 residues in the CDR3. Unmatched junction bases numbered 7, after V lost 5 bases and J lost 6 bases. CDR3 in DNA: TGTGCCAGCAGTGGACGGGACAGGGGGCACCATGGCTACACCTTC. This encodes CASSGRDRGHHGYTF.

The chain carries TRBV19 and TRBJ1-6; D gene ambiguous. Trimming left V 2 bases short and J 9 bases short, with 14 bases between. Germline V gene data show CDR1 as LNHDA and CDR2 as SQIVND (reference sequence). CDR3 length: 15 residues. The CDR3 protein is CASSIQVVSPSPLHF. In DNA form, the CDR3 reads TGTGCCAGTAGTATACAAGTAGTCTCCCCTTCACCCCTCCACTTT.

The rearrangement links TRBV7-2 to TRBJ1-1; 7 nucleotides agree with TRBD1. CDR1 SGHTA and CDR2 FQGNSA come from the germline V gene. Losses at the gene ends were 5 bases for V and 8 bases for J; bases not matched to a gene: 2. CDR3 length: 11 residues. CDR3: CASSPTGEAFF. In nucleotides, the CDR3 is TGTGCCAGCAGCCCGACAGGGGAAGCTTTCTTT. The whole variable domain, remainder taken from reference TRBV7-2 and TRBJ1-1, is GAGVSQSPSNKVTEKGKDVELRCDPISGHTALYWYRQSLGQGLEFLIYFQGNSAPDKSGLPSDRFSAERTGGSVSTLTIQRTQQEDSAVYLCASSPTGEAFFGQGTRLTVV.

The CDR3 region is CASSDVGNTIYF. The CDR3 region has the DNA TGTGCCAGCAGTGACGTGGGAAACACCATATATTTT. J is TRBJ1-3 and V is TRBV25-1; D is unclear. CDR3 length equals 12 residues. Germline CDR1 and CDR2: MGHDK and SYGVNS. V lost 3 bases and J 4 bases, leaving 4 bases between the germline ends.

This rearrangement joins TRBV28 to TRBJ1-2; 8 bases are a match to TRBD1. The germline V gene has CDR1 MDHEN and CDR2 SYDVKM. CDR3 size: 14 residues. The ends lost 6 bases at V and 4 bases at J; junction bases unmatched: 7. The CDR3 here is CASRGDRWIYGYTF. In nucleotides, the CDR3 is TGTGCCAGCAGGGGGGACAGGTGGATCTATGGCTACACCTTC.